One T cell receptor beta chain is described in this entry. Deletions cut 5 bases from V and 2 bases from J, with 20 bases between. Germline V lookup: CDR1 SGHTA, CDR2 FQGTGA. This CDR3 is 17 amino acids long. PCR amplification relied on 60 Vbeta primers (plus 13 Jbeta primers). Assay: immunoSEQ multiplex PCR; the TCRdb copy retains only in-frame clones and omits some. The profile shows 160,000 or so clones, over 60% of them singletons. The sample originates from a study of cytomegalovirus exposure and HLA in healthy donors. The sample consisted of PBMCs. The clonotype originates from a woman between 25 and 40 years old in good health and CMV-seronegative. The chain uses TRBV7-3 and TRBJ2-3; possible D gene TRBD2, 6 bases. CDR3 loop: CASSPKRSSEHTDTQYF. CDR3 in DNA: TGTGCCAGCAGCCCAAAGCGCTCTAGCGAACACACAGATACGCAGTATTTT.